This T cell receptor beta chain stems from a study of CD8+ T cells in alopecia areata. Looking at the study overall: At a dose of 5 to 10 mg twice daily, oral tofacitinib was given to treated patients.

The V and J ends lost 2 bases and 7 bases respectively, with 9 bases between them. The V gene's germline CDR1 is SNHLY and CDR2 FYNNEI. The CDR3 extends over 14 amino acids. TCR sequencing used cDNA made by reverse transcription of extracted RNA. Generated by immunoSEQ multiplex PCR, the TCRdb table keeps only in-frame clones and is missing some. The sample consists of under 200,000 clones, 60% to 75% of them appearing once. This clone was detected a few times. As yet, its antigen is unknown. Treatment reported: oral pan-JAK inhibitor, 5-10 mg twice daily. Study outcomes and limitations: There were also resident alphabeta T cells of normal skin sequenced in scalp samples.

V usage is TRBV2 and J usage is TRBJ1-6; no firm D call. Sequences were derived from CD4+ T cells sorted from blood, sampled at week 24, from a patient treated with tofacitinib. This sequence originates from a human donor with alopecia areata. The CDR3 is CASSEHSENSPLHF. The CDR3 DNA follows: TGTGCCAGCAGTGAACACTCCGAGAATTCACCCCTCCACTTT.